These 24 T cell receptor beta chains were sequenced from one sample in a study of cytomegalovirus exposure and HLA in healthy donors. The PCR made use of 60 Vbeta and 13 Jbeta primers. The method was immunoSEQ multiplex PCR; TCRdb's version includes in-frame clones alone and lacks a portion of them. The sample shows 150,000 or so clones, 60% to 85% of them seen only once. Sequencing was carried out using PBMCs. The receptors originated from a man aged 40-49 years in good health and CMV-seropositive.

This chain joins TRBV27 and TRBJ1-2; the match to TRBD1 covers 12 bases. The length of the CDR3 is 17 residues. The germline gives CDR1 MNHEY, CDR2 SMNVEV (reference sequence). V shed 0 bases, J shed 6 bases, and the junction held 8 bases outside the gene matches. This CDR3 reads CASSLSFRDRGRNGYTF. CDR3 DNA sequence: TGTGCCAGCAGTTTATCTTTCCGGGACAGGGGGCGAAATGGCTACACCTTC.

The CDR3 coding sequence is TGTGCCAGCAGGCCAAGGGGTTACACTGAAGCTTTCTTT. Amino acid sequence: CASRPRGYTEAFF. The J gene is TRBJ1-1, the V gene TRBV28; tentative D call: TRBD1 (5 bases). This CDR3 is built from 13 residues. The germline gives CDR1 MDHEN, CDR2 SYDVKM. V lost 6 bases and J lost 3, with 11 bases in between. Full variable domain (outside the CDR3, taken from reference TRBV28 and TRBJ1-1): DVKVTQSSRYLVKRTGEKVFLECVQDMDHENMFWYRQDPGLGLRLIYFSYDVKMKEKGDIPEGYSVSREKKERFSLILESASTNQTSMYLCASRPRGYTEAFFGQGTRLTVV.

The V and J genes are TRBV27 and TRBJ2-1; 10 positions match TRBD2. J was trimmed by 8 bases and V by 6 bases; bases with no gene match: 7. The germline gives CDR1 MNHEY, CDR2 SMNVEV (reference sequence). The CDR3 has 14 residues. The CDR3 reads CASRAGTSVHEQFF. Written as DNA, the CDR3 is TGTGCCAGCAGGGCCGGGACTAGCGTTCATGAGCAGTTCTTC.

Written as DNA, the CDR3 is TGCGCCAGCAGCTTGAGCGCAGCCTACGAGCAGTACTTC. The encoded protein is CASSLSAAYEQYF. The rearrangement uses TRBV5-1 and TRBJ2-7; D ambiguous. The CDR3 loop spans 13 amino acids. Deletions cut 1 base from V and 2 bases from J, with 7 bases between. Germline V gene sequence: CDR1 SGHRS, CDR2 YFSETQ.

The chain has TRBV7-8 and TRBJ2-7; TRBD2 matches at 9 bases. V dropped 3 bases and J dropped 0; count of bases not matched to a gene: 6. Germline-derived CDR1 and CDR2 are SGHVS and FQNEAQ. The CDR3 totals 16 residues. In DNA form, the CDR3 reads TGTGCCAGCAGCTTTGGGGTAGCGGGAGCCTCCTACGAGCAGTACTTC. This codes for CASSFGVAGASYEQYF. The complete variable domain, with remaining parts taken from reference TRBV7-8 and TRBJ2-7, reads GAGVSQSPRYKVAKRGQDVALRCDPISGHVSLFWYQQALGQGPEFLTYFQNEAQLDKSGLPSDRFFAERPEGSVSTLKIQRTQQEDSAVYLCASSFGVAGASYEQYFGPGTRLTVT.

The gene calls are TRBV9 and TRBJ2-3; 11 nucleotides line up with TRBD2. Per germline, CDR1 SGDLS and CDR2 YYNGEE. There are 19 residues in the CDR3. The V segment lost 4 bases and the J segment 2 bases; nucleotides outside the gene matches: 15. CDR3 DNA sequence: TGTGCCAGCAGCCCCCGGTTCGGTACTAGCGGGGGCCTCACAGATACGCAGTATTTT. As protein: CASSPRFGTSGGLTDTQYF.

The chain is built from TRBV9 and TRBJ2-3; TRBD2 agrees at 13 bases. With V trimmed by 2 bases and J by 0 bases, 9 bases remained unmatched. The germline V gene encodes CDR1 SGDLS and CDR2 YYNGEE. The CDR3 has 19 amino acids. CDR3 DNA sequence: TGTGCCAGCAGCGTCGGACTAGCGGGAGCCACTCGAAGCACAGATACGCAGTATTTT. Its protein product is CASSVGLAGATRSTDTQYF.

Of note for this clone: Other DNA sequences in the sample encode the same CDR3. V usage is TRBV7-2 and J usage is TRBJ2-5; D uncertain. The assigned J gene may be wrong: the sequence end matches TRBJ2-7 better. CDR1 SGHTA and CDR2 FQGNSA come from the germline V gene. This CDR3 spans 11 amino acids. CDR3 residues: CASSLSYEQYF. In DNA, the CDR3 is TGTGCCAGCAGCTTATCTTACGAGCAGTACTTC.

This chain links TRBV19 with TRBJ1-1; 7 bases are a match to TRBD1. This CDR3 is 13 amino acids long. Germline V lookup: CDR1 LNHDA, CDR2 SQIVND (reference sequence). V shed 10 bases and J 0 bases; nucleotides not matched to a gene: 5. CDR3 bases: TGTGCCACGAGGGACAGCATGAACACTGAAGCTTTCTTT. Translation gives CATRDSMNTEAFF.

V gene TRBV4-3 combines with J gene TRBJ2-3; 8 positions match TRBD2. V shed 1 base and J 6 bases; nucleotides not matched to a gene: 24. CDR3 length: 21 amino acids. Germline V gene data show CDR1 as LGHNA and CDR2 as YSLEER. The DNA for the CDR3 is TGCGCCAGCAGCCAAGGGGGAAGAGGGGCGGGAGGTATCATGGGGTGGGATACGCAGTATTTT. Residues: CASSQGGRGAGGIMGWDTQYF.

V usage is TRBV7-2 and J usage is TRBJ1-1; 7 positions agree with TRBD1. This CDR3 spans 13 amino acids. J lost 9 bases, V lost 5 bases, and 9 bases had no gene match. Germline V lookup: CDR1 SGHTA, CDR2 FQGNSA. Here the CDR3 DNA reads TGTGCCAGCAGCCCCCGACAGGGAGAAAAAGCTTTCTTT. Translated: CASSPRQGEKAFF.

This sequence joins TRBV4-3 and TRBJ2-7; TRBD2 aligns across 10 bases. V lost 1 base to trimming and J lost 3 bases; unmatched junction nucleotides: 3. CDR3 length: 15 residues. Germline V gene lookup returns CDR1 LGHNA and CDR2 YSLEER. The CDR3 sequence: CASSQGVAGGYEQYF. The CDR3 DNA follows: TGCGCCAGCAGCCAAGGGGTAGCGGGGGGCTACGAGCAGTACTTC.

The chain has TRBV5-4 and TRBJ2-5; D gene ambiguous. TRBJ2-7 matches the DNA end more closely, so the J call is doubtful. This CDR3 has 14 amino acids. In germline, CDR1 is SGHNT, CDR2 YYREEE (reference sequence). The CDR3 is CASSLSGLTYEQYF. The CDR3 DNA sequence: TGTGCCAGCAGCTTGAGTGGTCTTACCTACGAGCAGTACTTC.

CDR3 sequence reads: CASSLLVGVEQFF. CDR3 DNA sequence: TGTGCCAGCTCACTTTTGGTGGGAGTAGAGCAGTTCTTC. The V and J genes are TRBV18 and TRBJ2-1, with D perhaps TRBD2 (5 bases). Germline CDR1 KGHSH, CDR2 LQKENI. There are 13 residues in the CDR3. Trimming removed 4 bases at V and 10 bases at J, with 14 bases between.

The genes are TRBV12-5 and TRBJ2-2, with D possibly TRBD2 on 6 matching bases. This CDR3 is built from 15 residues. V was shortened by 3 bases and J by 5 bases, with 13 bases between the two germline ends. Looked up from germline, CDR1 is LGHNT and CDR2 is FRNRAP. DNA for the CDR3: TGTGCTAGTGGTTTACGGGGGAGAATTACCGGGGAGCTGTTTTTT. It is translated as CASGLRGRITGELFF. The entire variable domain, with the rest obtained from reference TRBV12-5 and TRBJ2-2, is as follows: DARVTQTPRHKVTEMGQEVTMRCQPILGHNTVFWYRQTMMQGLELLAYFRNRAPLDDSGMPKDRFSAEMPDATLATLKIQPSEPRDSAVYFCASGLRGRITGELFFGEGSRLTVL.

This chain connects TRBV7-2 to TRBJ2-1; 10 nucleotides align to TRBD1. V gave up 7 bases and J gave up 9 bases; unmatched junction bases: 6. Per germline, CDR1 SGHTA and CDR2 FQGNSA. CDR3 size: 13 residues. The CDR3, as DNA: TGTGCCAGCAAGACAGGGGGCTTCGGTGAGCAGTTCTTC. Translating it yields CASKTGGFGEQFF.

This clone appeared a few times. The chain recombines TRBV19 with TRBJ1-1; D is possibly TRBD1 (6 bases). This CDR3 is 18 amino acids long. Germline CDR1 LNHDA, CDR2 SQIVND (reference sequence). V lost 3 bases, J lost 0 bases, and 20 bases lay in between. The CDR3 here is CASSIIVGQRPMNTEAFF. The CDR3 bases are TGTGCCAGTAGTATTATTGTGGGACAACGGCCTATGAACACTGAAGCTTTCTTT.

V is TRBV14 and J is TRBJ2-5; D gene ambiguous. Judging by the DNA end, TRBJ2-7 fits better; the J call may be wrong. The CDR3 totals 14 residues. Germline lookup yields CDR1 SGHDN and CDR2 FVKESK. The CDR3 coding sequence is TGTGCCAGCAGCCAAAACAGCTACTCCTACGAGCAGTACTTC. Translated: CASSQNSYSYEQYF.

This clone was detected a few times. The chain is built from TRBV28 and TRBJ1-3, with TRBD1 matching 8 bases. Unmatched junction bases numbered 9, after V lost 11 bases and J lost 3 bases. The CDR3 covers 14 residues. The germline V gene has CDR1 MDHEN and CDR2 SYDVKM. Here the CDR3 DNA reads TGTGCCGGAGGGCGCAGGGGGCTTGGAAACACCATATATTTT. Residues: CAGGRRGLGNTIYF.

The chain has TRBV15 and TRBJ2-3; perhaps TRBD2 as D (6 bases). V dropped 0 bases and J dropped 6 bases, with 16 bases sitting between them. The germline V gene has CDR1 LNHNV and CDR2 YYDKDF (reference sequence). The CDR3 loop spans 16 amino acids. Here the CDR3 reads CATSREAGGNGDTQYF. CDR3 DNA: TGTGCCACCAGCAGAGAAGCGGGTGGAAACGGGGATACGCAGTATTTT.

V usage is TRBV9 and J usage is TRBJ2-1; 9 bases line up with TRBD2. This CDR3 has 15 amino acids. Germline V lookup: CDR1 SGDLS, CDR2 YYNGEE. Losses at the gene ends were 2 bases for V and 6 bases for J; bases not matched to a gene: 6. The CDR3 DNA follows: TGTGCCAGCAGCGTTGGCGGGAGGGCCTTCAATGAGCAGTTCTTC. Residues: CASSVGGRAFNEQFF.

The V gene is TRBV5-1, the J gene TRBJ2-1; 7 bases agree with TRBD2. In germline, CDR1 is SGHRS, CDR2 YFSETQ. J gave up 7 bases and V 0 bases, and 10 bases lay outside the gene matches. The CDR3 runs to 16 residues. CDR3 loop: CASSLAGGRPLNEQFF. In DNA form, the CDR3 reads TGCGCCAGCAGCTTGGCGGGCGGGAGACCCCTTAATGAGCAGTTCTTC. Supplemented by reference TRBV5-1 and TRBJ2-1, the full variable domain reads KAGVTQTPRYLIKTRGQQVTLSCSPISGHRSVSWYQQTPGQGLQFLFEYFSETQRNKGNFPGRFSGRQFSNSRSEMNVSTLELGDSALYLCASSLAGGRPLNEQFFGPGTRLTVL.

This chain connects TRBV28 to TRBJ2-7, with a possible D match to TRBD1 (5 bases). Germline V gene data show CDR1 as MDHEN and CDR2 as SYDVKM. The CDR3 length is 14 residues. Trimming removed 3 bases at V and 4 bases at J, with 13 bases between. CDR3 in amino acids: CASSFVRGPYEQYF. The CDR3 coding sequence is TGTGCCAGCAGTTTCGTTAGGGGTCCTTACGAGCAGTACTTC.

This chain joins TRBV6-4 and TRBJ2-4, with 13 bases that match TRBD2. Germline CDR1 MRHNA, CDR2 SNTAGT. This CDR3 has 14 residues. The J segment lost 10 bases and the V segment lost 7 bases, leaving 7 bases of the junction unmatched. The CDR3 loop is CASTARLAGGIQYF. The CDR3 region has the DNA TGTGCCAGCACTGCGAGACTAGCGGGAGGAATTCAGTACTTC.